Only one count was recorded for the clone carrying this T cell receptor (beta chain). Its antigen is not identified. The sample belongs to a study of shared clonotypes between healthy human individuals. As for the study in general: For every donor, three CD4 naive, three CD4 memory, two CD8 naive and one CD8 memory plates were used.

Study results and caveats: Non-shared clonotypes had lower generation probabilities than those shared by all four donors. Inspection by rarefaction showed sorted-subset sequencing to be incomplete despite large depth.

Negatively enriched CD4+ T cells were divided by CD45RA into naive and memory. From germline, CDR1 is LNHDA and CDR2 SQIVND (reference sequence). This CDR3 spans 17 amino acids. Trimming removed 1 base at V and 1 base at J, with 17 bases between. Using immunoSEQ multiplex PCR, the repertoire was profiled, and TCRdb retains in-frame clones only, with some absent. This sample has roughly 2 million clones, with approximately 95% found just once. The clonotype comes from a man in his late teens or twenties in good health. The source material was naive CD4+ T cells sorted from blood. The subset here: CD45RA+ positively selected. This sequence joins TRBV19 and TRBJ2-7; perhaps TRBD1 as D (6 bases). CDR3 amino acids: CASSIASQDRASYEQYF. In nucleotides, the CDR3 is TGTGCCAGTAGTATAGCGTCCCAGGACAGAGCTTCCTACGAGCAGTACTTC.